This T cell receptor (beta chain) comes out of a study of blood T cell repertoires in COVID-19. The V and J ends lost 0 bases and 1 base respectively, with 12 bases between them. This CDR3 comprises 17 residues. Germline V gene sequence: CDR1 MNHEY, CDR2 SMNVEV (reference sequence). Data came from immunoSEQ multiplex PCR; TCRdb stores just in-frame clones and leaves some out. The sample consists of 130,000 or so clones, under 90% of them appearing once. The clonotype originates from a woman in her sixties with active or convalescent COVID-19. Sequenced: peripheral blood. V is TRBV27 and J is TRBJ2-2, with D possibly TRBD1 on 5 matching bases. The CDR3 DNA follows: TGTGCCAGCAGTTTATCGATCGACAGTCAGAACACCGGGGAGCTGTTTTTT. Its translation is CASSLSIDSQNTGELFF.